The sequence of this TCR beta chain was determined in a study of blood T cell repertoires in COVID-19. Overall study context: COVID-19 samples collected from the United States, Italy and Spain covered acute and convalescent phases. PBMCs, B-cell-depleted T cells, or T cells provided the cDNA or gDNA that made up the material.

Trimming pared 5 bases from V and 5 bases from J, leaving 10 bases between. The germline gives CDR1 MRHNA, CDR2 SNTAGT. The CDR3 spans 13 residues. Authors' methods: Amplification of reference gene primers was used by the study to estimate nucleated cell counts. Libraries were prepared by immunoSEQ multiplex PCR; TCRdb keeps only in-frame clonotypes and omits some of them. The DNA was the basis for D and trimming; V, J and clone size are from that table. This table holds under 300,000 clones, 87% found once. This sequence joins TRBV6-4 and TRBJ2-1; maybe TRBD1 (5 bases). Sequencing input: peripheral blood. The sequence derives from a man in his 60s who had recovered from COVID-19. The CDR3 DNA follows: TGTGCCAGCAGTACTGACAGCAACAATGAGCAGTTCTTC. This codes for CASSTDSNNEQFF.